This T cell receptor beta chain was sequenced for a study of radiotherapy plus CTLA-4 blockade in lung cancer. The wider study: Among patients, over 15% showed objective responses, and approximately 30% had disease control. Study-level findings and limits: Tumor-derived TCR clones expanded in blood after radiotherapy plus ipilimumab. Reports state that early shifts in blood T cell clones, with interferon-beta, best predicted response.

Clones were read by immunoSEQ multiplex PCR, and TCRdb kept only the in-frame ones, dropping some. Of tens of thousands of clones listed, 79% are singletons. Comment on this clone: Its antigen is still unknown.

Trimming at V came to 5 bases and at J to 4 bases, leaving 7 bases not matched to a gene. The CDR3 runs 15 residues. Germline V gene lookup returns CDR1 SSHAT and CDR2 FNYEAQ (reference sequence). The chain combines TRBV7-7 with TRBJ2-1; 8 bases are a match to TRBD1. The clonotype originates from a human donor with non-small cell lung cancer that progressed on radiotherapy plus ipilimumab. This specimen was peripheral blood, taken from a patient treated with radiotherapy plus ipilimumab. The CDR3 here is CASSVAGTGYNEQFF. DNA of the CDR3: TGTGCCAGCAGCGTCGCCGGGACAGGTTACAATGAGCAGTTCTTC.